The entry below gives a single TCR beta chain sequence along with its context. These data belong to a study of immune evolution from preneoplasia to lung adenocarcinoma. Method: immunoSEQ multiplex PCR; TCRdb's copy keeps in-frame clones and lacks some. The sample gives roughly 4,700 clones, 76% of which show up once; about 8.9% is in the top ten. The trim removed 1 base at V and 0 bases at J, leaving 6 bases unmatched. CDR1 is SGHDT and CDR2 is YYEEEE in the germline V gene. This CDR3 is built from 17 residues. Sequenced input: FFPE adjacent normal lung tissue. This sequence was found in a person aged 60-79 years with lung adenocarcinoma. The genes are TRBV5-6 and TRBJ2-1; TRBD2 aligns across 8 bases. The CDR3 bases are TGTGCCAGCAGCTTGAGCGGGGGCCCGAGCTCCTACAATGAGCAGTTCTTC. Residues: CASSLSGGPSSYNEQFF.